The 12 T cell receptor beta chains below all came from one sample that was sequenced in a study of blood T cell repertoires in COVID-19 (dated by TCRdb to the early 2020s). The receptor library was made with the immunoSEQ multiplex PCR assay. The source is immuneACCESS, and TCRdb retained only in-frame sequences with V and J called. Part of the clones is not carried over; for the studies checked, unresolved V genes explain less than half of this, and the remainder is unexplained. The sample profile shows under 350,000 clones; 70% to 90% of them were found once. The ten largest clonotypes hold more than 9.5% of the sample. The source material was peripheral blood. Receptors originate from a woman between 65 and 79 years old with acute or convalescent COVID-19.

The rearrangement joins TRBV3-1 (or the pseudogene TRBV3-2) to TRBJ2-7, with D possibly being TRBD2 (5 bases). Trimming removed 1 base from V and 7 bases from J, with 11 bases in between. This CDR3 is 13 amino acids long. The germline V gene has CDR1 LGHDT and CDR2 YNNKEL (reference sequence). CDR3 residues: CASSQVSSGEQYF. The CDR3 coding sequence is TGTGCCAGCAGCCAAGTGTCATCGGGGGAGCAGTACTTC.

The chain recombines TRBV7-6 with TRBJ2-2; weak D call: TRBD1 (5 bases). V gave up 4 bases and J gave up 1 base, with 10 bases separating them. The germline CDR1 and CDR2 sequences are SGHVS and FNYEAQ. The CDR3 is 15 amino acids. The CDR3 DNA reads TGTGCCAGCAGCTATTTTAGGGGGAACACCGGGGAGCTGTTTTTT. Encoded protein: CASSYFRGNTGELFF.

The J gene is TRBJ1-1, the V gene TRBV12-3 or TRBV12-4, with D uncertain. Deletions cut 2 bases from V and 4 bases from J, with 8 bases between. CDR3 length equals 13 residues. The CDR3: CASSLKRRTEAFF. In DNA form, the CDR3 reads TGTGCCAGCAGTTTAAAGCGTCGCACTGAAGCTTTCTTT.

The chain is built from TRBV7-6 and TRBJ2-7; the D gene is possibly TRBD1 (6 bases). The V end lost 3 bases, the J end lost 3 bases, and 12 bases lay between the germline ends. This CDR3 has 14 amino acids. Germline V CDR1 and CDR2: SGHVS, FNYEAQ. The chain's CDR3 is CASSFAQGFYEQYF. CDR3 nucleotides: TGTGCCAGCAGCTTCGCGCAGGGGTTCTACGAGCAGTACTTC.

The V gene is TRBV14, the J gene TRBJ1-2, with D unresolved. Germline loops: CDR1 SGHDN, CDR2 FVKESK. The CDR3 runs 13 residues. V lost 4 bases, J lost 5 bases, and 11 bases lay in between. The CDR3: CASSPTPGYGYTF. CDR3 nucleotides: TGTGCCAGCAGCCCCACCCCGGGGTATGGCTACACCTTC.

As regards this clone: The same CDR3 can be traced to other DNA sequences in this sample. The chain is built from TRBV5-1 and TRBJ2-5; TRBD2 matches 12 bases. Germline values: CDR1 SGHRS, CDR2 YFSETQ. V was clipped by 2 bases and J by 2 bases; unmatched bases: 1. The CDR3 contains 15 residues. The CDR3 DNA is TGCGCCAGCAGCTTCGGGACTAGCGGGCAAGAGACCCAGTACTTC. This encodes CASSFGTSGQETQYF.

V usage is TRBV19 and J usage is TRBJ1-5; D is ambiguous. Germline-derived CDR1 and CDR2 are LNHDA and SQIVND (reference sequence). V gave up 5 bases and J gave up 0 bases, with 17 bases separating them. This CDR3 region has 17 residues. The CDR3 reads CASSAAVSSYSNQPQHF. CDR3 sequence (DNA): TGTGCCAGTAGTGCCGCCGTTTCGTCCTATAGCAATCAGCCCCAGCATTTT.

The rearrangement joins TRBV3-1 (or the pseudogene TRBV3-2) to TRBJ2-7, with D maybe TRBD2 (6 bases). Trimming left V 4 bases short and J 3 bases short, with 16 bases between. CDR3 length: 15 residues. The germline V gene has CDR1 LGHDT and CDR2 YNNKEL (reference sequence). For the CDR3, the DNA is TGTGCCAGCAGCCCCCCGGGGGAGCTTATCTACGAGCAGTACTTC. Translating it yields CASSPPGELIYEQYF.

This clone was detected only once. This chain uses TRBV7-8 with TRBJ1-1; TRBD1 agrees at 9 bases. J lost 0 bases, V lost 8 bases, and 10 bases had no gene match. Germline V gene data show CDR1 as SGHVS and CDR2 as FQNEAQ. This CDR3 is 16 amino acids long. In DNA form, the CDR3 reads TGTGCCAGCCGCCCCGGGACAGGGAGTATGAACACTGAAGCTTTCTTT. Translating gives CASRPGTGSMNTEAFF.

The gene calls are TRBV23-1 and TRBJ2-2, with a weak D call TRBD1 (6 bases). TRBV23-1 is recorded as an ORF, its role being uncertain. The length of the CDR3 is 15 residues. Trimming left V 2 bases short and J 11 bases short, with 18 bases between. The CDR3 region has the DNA TGCGCCAGCAGTCAACCGACGGGACACGACACAGAGCTGTTTTTT. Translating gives CASSQPTGHDTELFF.

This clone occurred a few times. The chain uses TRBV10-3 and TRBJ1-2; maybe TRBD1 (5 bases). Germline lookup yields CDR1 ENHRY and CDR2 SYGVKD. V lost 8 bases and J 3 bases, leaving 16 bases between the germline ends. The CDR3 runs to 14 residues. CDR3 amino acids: CAISTGLWDYGYTF. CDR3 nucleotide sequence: TGTGCCATCTCAACAGGCCTCTGGGACTATGGCTACACCTTC.

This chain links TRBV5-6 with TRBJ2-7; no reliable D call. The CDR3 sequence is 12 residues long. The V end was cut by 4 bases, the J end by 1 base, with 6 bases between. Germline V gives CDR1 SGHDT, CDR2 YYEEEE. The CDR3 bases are TGTGCCAGCAGCCCTCGTTCCTACGAGCAGTACTTC. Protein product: CASSPRSYEQYF.